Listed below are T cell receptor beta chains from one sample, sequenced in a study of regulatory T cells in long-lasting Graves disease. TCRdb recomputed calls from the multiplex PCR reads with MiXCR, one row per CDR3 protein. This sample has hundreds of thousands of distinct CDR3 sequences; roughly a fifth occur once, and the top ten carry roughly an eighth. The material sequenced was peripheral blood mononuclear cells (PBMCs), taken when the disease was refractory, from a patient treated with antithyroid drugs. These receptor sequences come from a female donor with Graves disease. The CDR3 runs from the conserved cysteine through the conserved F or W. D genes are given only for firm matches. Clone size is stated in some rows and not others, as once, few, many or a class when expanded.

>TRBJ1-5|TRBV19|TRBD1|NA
TGTGCCAGTAGCTACGGCCGGGACAGGGCCTTAAGCAATCAGCCCCAGCATTTT
CASSYGRDRALSNQPQHF
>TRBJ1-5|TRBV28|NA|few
TGTGCCACCGAGCCCCCCGGCAGAGTTAATCAGCCCCAGCATTTT
CATEPPGRVNQPQHF
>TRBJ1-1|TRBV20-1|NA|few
TGCAGTGTTGGCAGGGGAAGGTCTGAAGCTTTCTTT
CSVGRGRSEAFF
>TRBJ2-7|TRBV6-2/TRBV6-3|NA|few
TGTGCCAGCAGTAGGGACACCGTGGGGGAGCAGTACTTC
CASSRDTVGEQYF
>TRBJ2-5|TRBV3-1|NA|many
TGTGCCAGCAGCCAAGAGCGGGGATCCAAGACCCAGTACTTC
CASSQERGSKTQYF
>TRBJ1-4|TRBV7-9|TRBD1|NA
TGTGCCAGCAGCAACAGGGGCGGTAATGAAAAACTGTTTTTT
CASSNRGGNEKLFF
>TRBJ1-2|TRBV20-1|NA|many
TGCAGTGCGATATATGGAGTAGATGGCTACACCTTC
CSAIYGVDGYTF
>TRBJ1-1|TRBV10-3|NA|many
TGTGCCATCAGTGAGAGGTCAGGGAACACTGAAGCTTTCTTT
CAISERSGNTEAFF
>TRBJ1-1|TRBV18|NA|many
TGTGCCAGCAGTCCACAGGGGAACACTGAAGCTTTCTTT
CASSPQGNTEAFF
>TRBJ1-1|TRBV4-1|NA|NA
TGCGCCAGCAGCCCAAACAGGGACATGAACACTGAAGCTTTCTTT
CASSPNRDMNTEAFF
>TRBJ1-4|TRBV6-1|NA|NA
TGTGCCAGCCGTGCGGTTGGGGAAAAACTGTTTTTT
CASRAVGEKLFF
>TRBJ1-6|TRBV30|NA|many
TGTGCCTGGAGTGTAGCAGGGAACCGTTCACCCCTCCACTTT
CAWSVAGNRSPLHF
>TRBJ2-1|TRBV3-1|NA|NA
TGTGCCAGCAGCCAAGGGGGGAGTGGCAGCAATGAGCAGTTCTTC
CASSQGGSGSNEQFF
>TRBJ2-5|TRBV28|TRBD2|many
TGTGCCAGCAGTGTTCTGACTAGCGGGAGTAAGACCCAGTACTTC
CASSVLTSGSKTQYF
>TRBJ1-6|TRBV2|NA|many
TGTGCCAGCAGTCACCCCCGGGACACAAATTCACCCCTCCACTTT
CASSHPRDTNSPLHF
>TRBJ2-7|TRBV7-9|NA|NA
TGTGCCAGCGGCTTAGGGGGGGACGGAACCTACGAGCAGTACTTC
CASGLGGDGTYEQYF
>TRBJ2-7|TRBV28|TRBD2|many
TGTGCCAGCAGTTTTTTGGGGAGCGGGAGTGTCTACGAGCAGTACTTC
CASSFLGSGSVYEQYF
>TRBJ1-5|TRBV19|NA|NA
TGTGCCAGTAGCCGTGCCCCACAGGGCTCCGATCAGCCCCAGCATTTT
CASSRAPQGSDQPQHF
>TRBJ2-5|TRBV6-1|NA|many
TGTGCCAGCAGTGAATGGGGCATCCAAGAGACCCAGTACTTC
CASSEWGIQETQYF
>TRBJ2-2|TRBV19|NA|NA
TGTGCCAGTAGTATCGGGGCAACTCCCGGGGAGCTGTTTTTT
CASSIGATPGELFF
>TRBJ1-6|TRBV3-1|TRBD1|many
TGTGCCAGCAGCGACAGGGGCCGTAATTCACCCCTCCACTTT
CASSDRGRNSPLHF
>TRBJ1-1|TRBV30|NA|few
TGTGCCTGGAGGGCCATCCTCACTGAAGCTTTCTTT
CAWRAILTEAFF
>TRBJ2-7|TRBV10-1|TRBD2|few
TGCGCCAGCAGTGAGGGACTAGCGGGATACTACGAGCAGTACTTC
CASSEGLAGYYEQYF
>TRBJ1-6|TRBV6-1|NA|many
TGTGCCACCTCCCCTATCTCTTCAAATTCACCCCTCCACTTT
CATSPISSNSPLHF
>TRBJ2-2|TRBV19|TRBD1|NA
TGTGCCAGTAGTATGTCTGGGACAGGGAGTACCGGGGAGCTGTTTTTT
CASSMSGTGSTGELFF
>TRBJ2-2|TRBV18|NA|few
TGTGCCAGCTCACCAAGGGACGTGGTCACCGGGGAGCTGTTTTTT
CASSPRDVVTGELFF
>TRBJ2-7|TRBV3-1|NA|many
TGTGCCAGCGCCCAACTAGTGCGGTCCTACGAGCAGTACTTC
CASAQLVRSYEQYF
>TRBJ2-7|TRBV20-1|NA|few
TGCAGTGCTAGATCAGGGGGGAGCTCCTACGAGCAGTACTTC
CSARSGGSSYEQYF
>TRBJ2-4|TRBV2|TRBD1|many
TGTGCCAGCAGCGAACAGGGGAAATACTACATTCAGTACTTC
CASSEQGKYYIQYF
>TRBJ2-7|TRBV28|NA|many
TGTGCCAGCATTGGCGGGGACTCCTACGAGCAGTACTTC
CASIGGDSYEQYF
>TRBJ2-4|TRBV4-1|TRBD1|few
TGCGCCAGCAGCCAAGTATCAGGGGGTATAGCCAAAAACATTCAGTACTTC
CASSQVSGGIAKNIQYF
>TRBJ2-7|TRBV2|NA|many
TGTGCCAGCAGTGACGGGGAGCAGTACTTC
CASSDGEQYF
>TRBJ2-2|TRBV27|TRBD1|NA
TGTGCCACAACAAGCGACAGGGCGAACACCGGGGAGCTGTTTTTT
CATTSDRANTGELFF
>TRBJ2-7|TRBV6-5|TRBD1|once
TGTGCCAGCAGTTACATGGGACAGGGGGCCTACGAGCAGTACTTC
CASSYMGQGAYEQYF
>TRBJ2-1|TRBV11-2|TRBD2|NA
TGTGCCAGCAGCTTAGCCTGGGGACTAGCGGGAGGGCCTGCCTACAATGAGCAGTTCTTC
CASSLAWGLAGGPAYNEQFF
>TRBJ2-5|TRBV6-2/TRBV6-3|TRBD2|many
TGTGCCAGCAGTGGACTAGCGGGGAGTCAAGAGACCCAGTACTTC
CASSGLAGSQETQYF
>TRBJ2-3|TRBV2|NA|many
TGTGCCAGCAGTGAACCGGGGGCTACAGATACGCAGTATTTT
CASSEPGATDTQYF
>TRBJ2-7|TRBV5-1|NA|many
TGCGCCAGCAGCTGGTACTCCCCGACCCCCTACGAGCAGTACTTC
CASSWYSPTPYEQYF
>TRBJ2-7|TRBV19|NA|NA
TGTGCCAGTAGTAGGCGTGAAGTCTCCTACGAGCAGTACTTC
CASSRREVSYEQYF
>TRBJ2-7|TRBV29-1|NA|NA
TGCAGCGTTGGTTCCCCGGACCGTCCCTACGAGCAGTACTTC
CSVGSPDRPYEQYF
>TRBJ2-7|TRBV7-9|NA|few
TGTGCCAGCAGGCGCTCGACTGATCACGAGCAGTACTTC
CASRRSTDHEQYF
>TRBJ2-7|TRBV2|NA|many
TGTGCCAGCAGTGATGGAGTGAGATCCTACGAGCAGTACTTC
CASSDGVRSYEQYF
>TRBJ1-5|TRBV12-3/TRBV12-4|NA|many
TGTGCCTCCGGGGAGGGGGGTAATCAGCCCCAGCATTTT
CASGEGGNQPQHF
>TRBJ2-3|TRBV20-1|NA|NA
TGCAGTGCTAGCGGGTTCGGGACTCTTGAAGATACGCAGTATTTT
CSASGFGTLEDTQYF
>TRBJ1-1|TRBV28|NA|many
TGTGCCAGCATTGGGACGTACGGGACACCGAACACTGAAGCTTTCTTT
CASIGTYGTPNTEAFF
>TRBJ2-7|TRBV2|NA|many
TGTGCCAGCATAGAGGAGGGCTACGAGCAGTACTTC
CASIEEGYEQYF
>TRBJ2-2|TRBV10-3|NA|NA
TGTGCCATCAGTCCTCCTACGAACACCGGGGAGCTGTTTTTT
CAISPPTNTGELFF
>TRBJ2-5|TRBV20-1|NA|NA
TGCAGTGCTAGAGATCCCCACGGTGACCAAGAGACCCAGTACTTC
CSARDPHGDQETQYF
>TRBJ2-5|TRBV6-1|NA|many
TGTGCCAGCAGTCAGCGCACGGGCGCGAGGGAGACCCAGTACTTC
CASSQRTGARETQYF
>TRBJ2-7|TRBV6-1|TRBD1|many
TGTGCCAGCATCCAACAACAGGGGGCCGACGAGCAGTACTTC
CASIQQQGADEQYF
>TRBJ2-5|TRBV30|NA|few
TGTGCCTGGAGTGTATTAGTCGGGCAGGGTTACCAAGAGACCCAGTACTTC
CAWSVLVGQGYQETQYF
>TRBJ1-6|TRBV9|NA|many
TGTGCCAGCAGCCTCTCGGGACTTTTACCGTCACCCCTCCACTTT
CASSLSGLLPSPLHF
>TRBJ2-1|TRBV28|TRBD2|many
TGTGCCAGCAGTTTATGGTTACTAGCGGGAGGGCCGGGGGGTGAGCAGTTCTTC
CASSLWLLAGGPGGEQFF
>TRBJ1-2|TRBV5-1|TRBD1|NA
TGCGCCAGCAGCTCTACAGGGGGCGAAGGCTATGGCTACACCTTC
CASSSTGGEGYGYTF